This T cell receptor beta chain was profiled in a study of blood T cell repertoires in COVID-19. Across the study: Sites in the United States, Italy and Spain provided acute and convalescent COVID-19 samples.

Donors in Cohort 3 counted as recovered after two negative PCRs, clearance, or symptom resolution. The authors' processing: Amplified reference gene primers provided the basis for estimating nucleated cell counts. Assay: immunoSEQ multiplex PCR; the TCRdb copy retains only in-frame clones and omits some. Clone size and V and J calls were adopted from that table, with D and trimming inferred from the DNA. Of hundreds of thousands of clones in the sample, over 75% were seen once. Germline assignment: CDR1 SGHAT and CDR2 FQNNGV. Trimming removed 3 bases at V and 4 bases at J, with 12 bases between. This CDR3 is built from 15 residues.

The source material was PBMCs or T cells enriched from blood (not recorded which). The TCR was taken from a man aged 25 to 40 who had recovered from COVID-19. This chain uses TRBV11-2 with TRBJ2-2; possible D gene TRBD1, 5 bases. CDR3 protein: CASSLTQGITGELFF. The DNA of the CDR3 is TGTGCCAGCAGCTTGACCCAGGGTATCACCGGGGAGCTGTTTTTT.